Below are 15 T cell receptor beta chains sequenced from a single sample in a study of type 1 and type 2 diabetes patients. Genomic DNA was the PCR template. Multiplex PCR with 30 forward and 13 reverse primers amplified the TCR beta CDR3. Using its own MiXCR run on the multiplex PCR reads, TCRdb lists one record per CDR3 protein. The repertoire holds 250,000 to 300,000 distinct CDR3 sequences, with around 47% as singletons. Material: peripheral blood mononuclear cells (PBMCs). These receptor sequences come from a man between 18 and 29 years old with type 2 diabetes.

CDR3 in DNA: TGCAGCGGGGACGGAATGAACACTGAAGCTTTCTTT. Residues: CSGDGMNTEAFF. The gene calls are TRBV29-1 and TRBJ1-1, with a tentative D call TRBD1 (5 bases). Trimming cost V 7 bases and J 0 bases, with 9 bases left between them. CDR3 length: 12 residues. The germline gives CDR1 SQVTM, CDR2 ANQGSEA.

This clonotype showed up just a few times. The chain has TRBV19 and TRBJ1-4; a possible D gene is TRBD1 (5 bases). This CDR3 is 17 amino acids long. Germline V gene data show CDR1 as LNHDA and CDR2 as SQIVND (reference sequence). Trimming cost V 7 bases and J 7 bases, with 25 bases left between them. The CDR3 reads CASTLKPGEHIGEKLFF. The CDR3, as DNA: TGTGCCAGTACCCTCAAACCGGGGGAGCACATCGGTGAAAAACTGTTTTTT.

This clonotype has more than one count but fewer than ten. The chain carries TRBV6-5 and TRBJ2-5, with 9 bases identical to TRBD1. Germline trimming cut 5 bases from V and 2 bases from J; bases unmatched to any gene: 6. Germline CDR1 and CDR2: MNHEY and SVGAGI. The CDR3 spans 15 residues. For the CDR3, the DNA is TGTGCCAGCAGTCAGGGACAGGGCCCTCAAGAGACCCAGTACTTC. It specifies CASSQGQGPQETQYF.

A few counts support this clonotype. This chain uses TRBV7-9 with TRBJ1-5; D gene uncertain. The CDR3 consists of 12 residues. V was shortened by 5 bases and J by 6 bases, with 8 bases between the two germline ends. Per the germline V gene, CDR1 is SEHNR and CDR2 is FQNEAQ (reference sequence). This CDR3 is CASSQVSQPQHF. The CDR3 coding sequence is TGTGCCAGCAGCCAAGTCAGTCAGCCCCAGCATTTT. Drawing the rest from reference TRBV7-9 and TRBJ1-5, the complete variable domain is DTGVSQNPRHKITKRGQNVTFRCDPISEHNRLYWYRQTLGQGPEFLTYFQNEAQLEKSRLLSDRFSAERPKGSFSTLEIQRTEQGDSAMYLCASSQVSQPQHFGDGTRLSIL.

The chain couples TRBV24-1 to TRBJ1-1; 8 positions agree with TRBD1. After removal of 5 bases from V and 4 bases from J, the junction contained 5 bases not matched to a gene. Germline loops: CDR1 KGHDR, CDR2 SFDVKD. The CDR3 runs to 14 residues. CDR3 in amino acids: CATSVSGGGTEAFF. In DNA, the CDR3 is TGTGCCACCAGTGTCTCAGGGGGCGGCACTGAAGCTTTCTTT.

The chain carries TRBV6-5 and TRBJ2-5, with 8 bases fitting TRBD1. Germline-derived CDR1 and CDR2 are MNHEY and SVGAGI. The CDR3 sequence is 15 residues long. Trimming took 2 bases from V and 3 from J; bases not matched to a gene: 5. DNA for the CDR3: TGTGCCAGCAGTTACGTTACGGGACAGGAAGAGACCCAGTACTTC. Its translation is CASSYVTGQEETQYF.

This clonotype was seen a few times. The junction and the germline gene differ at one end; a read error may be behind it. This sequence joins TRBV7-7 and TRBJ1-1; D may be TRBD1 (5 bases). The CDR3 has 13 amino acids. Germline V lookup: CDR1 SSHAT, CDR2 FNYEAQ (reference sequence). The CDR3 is CASSRTPNTEAFF. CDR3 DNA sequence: TGTGCTAGCAGCCGGACACCGAACACTGAAGCTTTCTTT.

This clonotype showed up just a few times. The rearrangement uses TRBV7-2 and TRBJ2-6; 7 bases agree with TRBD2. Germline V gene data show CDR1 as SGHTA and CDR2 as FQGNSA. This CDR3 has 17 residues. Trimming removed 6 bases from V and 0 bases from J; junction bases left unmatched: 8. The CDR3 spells CASSVASGNSGANVLTF. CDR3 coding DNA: TGTGCCAGCAGTGTGGCTAGCGGAAACTCTGGGGCCAACGTCCTGACTTTC.

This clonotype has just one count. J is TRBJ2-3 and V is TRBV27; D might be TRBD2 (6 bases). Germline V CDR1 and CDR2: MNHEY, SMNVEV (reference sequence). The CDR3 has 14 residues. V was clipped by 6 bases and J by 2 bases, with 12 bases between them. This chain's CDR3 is CASRAGLYTDTQYF. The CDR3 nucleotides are TGTGCCAGCAGGGCGGGACTTTACACAGATACGCAGTATTTT.

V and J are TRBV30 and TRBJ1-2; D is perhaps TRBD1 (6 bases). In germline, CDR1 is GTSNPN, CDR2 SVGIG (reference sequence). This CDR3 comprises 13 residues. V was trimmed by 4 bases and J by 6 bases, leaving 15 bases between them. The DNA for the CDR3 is TGTGCCTGGAAAGGCAGGGGAGGAGATGGCTACACCTTC. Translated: CAWKGRGGDGYTF.

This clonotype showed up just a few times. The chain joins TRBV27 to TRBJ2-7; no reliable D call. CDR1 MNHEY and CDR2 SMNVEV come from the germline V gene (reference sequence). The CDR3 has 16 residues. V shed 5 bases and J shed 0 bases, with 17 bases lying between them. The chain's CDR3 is CASSRPTETLSYEQYF. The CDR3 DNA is TGTGCCAGCAGTCGACCGACCGAAACTCTCTCCTACGAGCAGTACTTC.

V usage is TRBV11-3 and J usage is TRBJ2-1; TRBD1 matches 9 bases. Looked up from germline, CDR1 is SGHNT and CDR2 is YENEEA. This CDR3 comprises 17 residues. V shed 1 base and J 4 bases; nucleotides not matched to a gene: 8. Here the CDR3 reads CASSLAFGTGSYNEQFF. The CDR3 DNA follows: TGTGCCAGCAGCTTAGCTTTCGGGACAGGGAGTTACAATGAGCAGTTCTTC.

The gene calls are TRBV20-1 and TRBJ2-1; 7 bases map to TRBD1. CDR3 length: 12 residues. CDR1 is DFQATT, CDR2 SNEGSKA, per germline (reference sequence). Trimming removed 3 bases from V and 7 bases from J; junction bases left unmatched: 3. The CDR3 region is CSASSQGNEQFF. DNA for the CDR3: TGCAGTGCTAGTTCACAGGGGAATGAGCAGTTCTTC.

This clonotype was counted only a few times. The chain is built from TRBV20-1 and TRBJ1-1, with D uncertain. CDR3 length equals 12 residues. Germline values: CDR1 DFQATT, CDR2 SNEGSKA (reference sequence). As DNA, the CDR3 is TGCAGCGGGCGCGGGTGGGACACTGAAGCTTTCTTT. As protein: CSGRGWDTEAFF.

CDR3 residues: CASSFSTEAFF. For the CDR3, the DNA is TGTGCCTCGTCTTTCAGCACTGAAGCTTTCTTT. The V call is TRBV30, the J call TRBJ1-1; D remains unclear. The CDR3 has 11 amino acids. Germline V CDR1 and CDR2: GTSNPN, SVGIG (reference sequence). Trimming removed 7 bases at V and 4 bases at J, with 10 bases between.